These 12 T cell receptor beta chains originate from one sample sequenced in a study of blood T cell repertoires in COVID-19. Here immunoSEQ multiplex PCR was the method, and the copy in TCRdb shows in-frame clones only, minus some. The data show about 250,000 clones, about 87% seen once. Sequencing was carried out using PBMCs or T cells enriched from blood (not recorded which). Source of these receptors: a woman aged 25 to 39 with acute COVID-19.

The CDR3 region has the DNA TGTGCCAGCAGCCAAGGGACAGGGGGCTCCTACGAGCAGTACTTC. Its translation: CASSQGTGGSYEQYF. The rearrangement links TRBV3-1 (or the pseudogene TRBV3-2) to TRBJ2-7; 10 positions match TRBD1. CDR1 is LGHDT and CDR2 is YNNKEL in the germline V gene (reference sequence). The CDR3 extends over 15 amino acids. Trimming took 1 base from V and 0 from J; bases not matched to a gene: 0.

The chain employs TRBV18 and TRBJ1-6; weak D call: TRBD1 (5 bases). Trimming stripped 6 bases from V and 4 bases from J, with 19 bases between. The CDR3 sequence is 17 residues long. The germline CDR1 and CDR2 sequences are KGHSH and LQKENI. The CDR3 DNA reads TGTGCCAGCTCGCGGGACCGCCTCAGCGTTTATAATTCACCCCTCCACTTT. This codes for CASSRDRLSVYNSPLHF.

There are a few counts of this clone. The chain joins TRBV6-4 to TRBJ2-3; 8 bases fit TRBD2. Germline lookup yields CDR1 MRHNA and CDR2 SNTAGT. This CDR3 comprises 16 residues. Trimming cost V 4 bases and J 4 bases; bases outside gene matches: 10. The CDR3 nucleotides are TGTGCCAGCAGTGTCGCAGCGGGGGACGGTCCAGATACGCAGTATTTT. Its translation: CASSVAAGDGPDTQYF.

The chain couples TRBV6-1 to TRBJ1-4, with D maybe TRBD1 (5 bases). V was shortened by 0 bases and J by 4 bases, with 9 bases between the two germline ends. The CDR3 runs 15 residues. From germline, CDR1 is MNHNS and CDR2 SASEGT. The chain's CDR3 is CASSEAGPLNEKLFF. CDR3 nucleotide sequence: TGTGCCAGCAGTGAAGCGGGGCCCCTTAATGAAAAACTGTTTTTT.

The rearrangement joins TRBV25-1 to TRBJ1-2; tentatively, D is TRBD1 (6 bases). This CDR3 is built from 15 residues. The germline V gene has CDR1 MGHDK and CDR2 SYGVNS. V lost 3 bases and J lost 6, with 17 bases in between. CDR3 nucleotide sequence: TGTGCCAGCAGTGATCTCGACAGCCCAGGGGATGGCTACACCTTC. Its translation is CASSDLDSPGDGYTF.

The gene calls are TRBV15 and TRBJ1-1; no clear D. Germline CDR1 LNHNV, CDR2 YYDKDF (reference sequence). This CDR3 is 16 amino acids long. Trimming left V 0 bases short and J 1 base short, with 12 bases between. DNA of the CDR3: TGTGCCACCAGCAGAGATAAAATGGCGGGGAACACTGAAGCTTTCTTT. Translating it yields CATSRDKMAGNTEAFF.

The rearrangement uses TRBV4-1 and TRBJ1-2, with TRBD1 matching over 7 bases. There are 13 residues in the CDR3. V shed 3 bases, J shed 4 bases, and the junction held 2 bases outside the gene matches. CDR1 and CDR2 (germline): MGHRA, YSYEKL. For the CDR3, the DNA is TGCGCCAGCAGCCATCCAGGGGGCTATGGCTACACCTTC. It yields the protein CASSHPGGYGYTF.

This chain links TRBV11-1 with TRBJ1-1, with TRBD1 identical over 8 bases. Germline V gene lookup returns CDR1 SGHAT and CDR2 FQDESV (reference sequence). V lost 5 bases to trimming and J lost 7 bases; unmatched junction nucleotides: 6. The CDR3 loop spans 13 amino acids. CDR3 sequence (DNA): TGTGCCAGCAGCGCCACAGGGGGGAATGAAGCTTTCTTT. It translates to CASSATGGNEAFF.

The V and J genes are TRBV12-5 and TRBJ2-2, with D possibly TRBD1 on 6 matching bases. Per the germline V gene, CDR1 is LGHNT and CDR2 is FRNRAP. This CDR3 has 17 residues. Trimming shortened V by 5 bases and J by 5 bases, and 21 bases separated the two germline ends. CDR3 amino acids: CASGPYHGDTKTGELFF. The CDR3 region has the DNA TGTGCTAGTGGTCCTTATCATGGGGACACCAAGACCGGGGAGCTGTTTTTT.

The V call is TRBV11-2, the J call TRBJ2-1, with 9 nucleotides matching TRBD2. V shed 1 base and J 6 bases; nucleotides not matched to a gene: 1. CDR1 and CDR2 (germline): SGHAT, FQNNGV. The CDR3 has 14 residues. CDR3 in amino acids: CASSLGGGANEQFF. The CDR3 DNA reads TGTGCCAGCAGCTTAGGCGGGGGGGCCAATGAGCAGTTCTTC.

This clone came up once. The chain's CDR3 is CASSLAGAGVEKLFF. The DNA for the CDR3 is TGCGCCAGCAGCTTGGCCGGCGCAGGGGTCGAAAAACTGTTTTTT. The chain joins TRBV5-1 to TRBJ1-4, with a tentative D call TRBD1 (6 bases). V lost 0 bases to trimming and J lost 8 bases, with 14 bases between them. Germline loops: CDR1 SGHRS, CDR2 YFSETQ. This CDR3 has 15 amino acids.

This clone was seen more than once but under ten times. The rearrangement uses TRBV7-9 and TRBJ1-6; the match to TRBD1 covers 11 bases. In germline, CDR1 is SEHNR, CDR2 FQNEAQ (reference sequence). This CDR3 is 17 amino acids long. V was pared by 0 bases and J by 4 bases, with 2 bases of the junction left unmatched. The CDR3 region is CASSLAGTGGYNSPLHF. CDR3 DNA sequence: TGTGCCAGCAGCTTAGCCGGGACAGGGGGTTATAATTCACCCCTCCACTTT.